This is a list of T cell receptor beta chains from one sample in a study of T-cell reconstitution after alpha-beta-depleted transplantation in children. TCRdb reanalysed the PCR reads using MiXCR and keeps one entry per CDR3 protein. The profile covers roughly 500,000 distinct CDR3 sequences, with 32% appearing a single time and 2% to 3% taken by the ten largest. Source: PBMCs from the stem cell graft donor, taken from the stem cell graft. The receptors were gathered from a human donor who donated a stem cell graft to a child with aplastic anemia. Each CDR3 is given with its conserved first and last residue. Fields, in order: CDR3 protein, CDR3 DNA, clone size, D gene, V gene, J gene. D genes are given only for firm matches. Clone size is shown for a subset of rows, as once, few, many or a class of expanded clone.

CSARDLGLAGRYEQFF	TGCAGTGCTAGAGATCTGGGACTAGCGGGACGATATGAGCAGTTCTTC	-	TRBD2	TRBV20-1	TRBJ2-1
CASSYGQYGYTF	TGTGCCAGCAGTTACGGCCAGTATGGCTACACCTTC	many	-	TRBV6-6	TRBJ1-2
CAISLEGSNQPQHF	TGTGCCATCAGTTTGGAGGGGAGCAATCAGCCCCAGCATTTT	-	-	TRBV10-3	TRBJ1-5
CASSSPHRDENIQYF	TGTGCCAGCAGTAGCCCCCACAGGGATGAAAACATTCAGTACTTC	-	-	TRBV13	TRBJ2-4
CATRAASTDTQYF	TGTGCAACCCGGGCAGCTAGCACAGATACGCAGTATTTT	-	-	TRBV19	TRBJ2-3
CSVDVGAMTTEAFF	TGCAGCGTTGATGTCGGGGCCATGACCACTGAAGCTTTCTTT	-	-	TRBV29-1	TRBJ1-1
CASSQTTGGNTEAFF	TGTGCCAGCAGTCAAACGACAGGAGGGAACACTGAAGCTTTCTTT	-	-	TRBV27	TRBJ1-1
CSANSGGGSPLHF	TGCAGTGCTAACAGCGGAGGTGGTTCACCCCTCCACTTT	few	-	TRBV20-1	TRBJ1-6
CASSLEQGASSYNEQFF	TGTGCCAGCAGCTTAGAACAGGGGGCGAGCTCCTACAATGAGCAGTTCTTC	-	TRBD1	TRBV7-9	TRBJ2-1
CASSSRLNEKLFF	TGTGCCAGCAGCTCGCGCCTTAATGAAAAACTGTTTTTT	few	-	TRBV7-2	TRBJ1-4
CASSLKGLSYNEQFF	TGTGCCAGCAGTTTAAAAGGACTCAGCTACAATGAGCAGTTCTTC	-	-	TRBV27	TRBJ2-1
CASSQDGGAAEAFF	TGTGCCAGCAGCCAAGATGGGGGCGCCGCTGAAGCTTTCTTT	-	-	TRBV4-2	TRBJ1-1
CASSATGHYTDTQYF	TGCGCCAGCAGCGCGACGGGACACTACACAGATACGCAGTATTTT	-	-	TRBV5-1	TRBJ2-3
CASSQDRAWGELFF	TGCGCCAGCAGCCAGGACAGAGCTTGGGGGGAGCTGTTTTTT	-	-	TRBV5-1	TRBJ2-2